The 8 T cell receptor beta chains below come from one sample, sequenced in a study of blood T cell repertoires in COVID-19. The assay was immunoSEQ multiplex PCR, and TCRdb's table has in-frame clones only and misses some. The top ten clones hold approximately 2.1% of a sample with approximately 200,000 clones, about nine tenths of them seen once. Sequencing was performed on PBMCs or T cells enriched from blood (not recorded which). The receptors come from a woman in her 30s who had recovered from COVID-19.

The genes are TRBV11-2 and TRBJ1-2; 9 bases line up with TRBD1. With V trimmed by 4 bases and J by 4 bases, 13 bases remained unmatched. Germline loops: CDR1 SGHAT, CDR2 FQNNGV. CDR3 length: 17 amino acids. The DNA of the CDR3 is TGTGCCAGCAGCTCATCCCCCCGTACAGGGGGCCTCTATGGCTACACCTTC. Encoded protein: CASSSSPRTGGLYGYTF.

V usage is TRBV6-2 or TRBV6-3 and J usage is TRBJ2-3; D is possibly TRBD2 (5 bases). The CDR3 is 14 residues long. CDR1 and CDR2 from the germline V gene are MNHEY and SVGEGT. V gave up 0 bases and J gave up 4 bases, with 8 bases separating them. CDR3: CASSYSSGPDTQYF. The DNA of the CDR3 is TGTGCCAGCAGTTACTCCAGCGGACCAGATACGCAGTATTTT.

This chain joins TRBV4-2 and TRBJ2-3, with 11 bases matching TRBD2. The J segment lost 5 bases and the V segment lost 6 bases, leaving 4 bases of the junction unmatched. Germline V gene data show CDR1 as LGHNA and CDR2 as YNFKEQ. The CDR3 totals 14 residues. The CDR3, as DNA: TGTGCCAGCAGGGGGCTAGCGGGAGGAGATACGCAGTATTTT. It codes for CASRGLAGGDTQYF.

This chain links TRBV11-2 with TRBJ2-3, with D unclear. Trimming left V 5 bases short and J 6 bases short, with 15 bases between. Looked up from germline, CDR1 is SGHAT and CDR2 is FQNNGV. The CDR3 consists of 14 residues. This CDR3 is CASSPNQRSDTQYF. The CDR3 DNA sequence: TGTGCCAGCAGCCCCAATCAGCGATCCGATACGCAGTATTTT. The complete variable domain, with remaining parts taken from reference TRBV11-2 and TRBJ2-3, reads EAGVAQSPRYKIIEKRQSVAFWCNPISGHATLYWYQQILGQGPKLLIQFQNNGVVDDSQLPKDRFSAERLKGVDSTLKIQPAKLEDSAVYLCASSPNQRSDTQYFGPGTRLTVL.

The J gene is TRBJ1-6, the V gene TRBV18; 10 bases are shared with TRBD1. This CDR3 region has 15 residues. J was trimmed by 8 bases and V by 3 bases; bases with no gene match: 4. CDR1 and CDR2 from the germline V gene are KGHSH and LQKENI. The CDR3 protein is CASSPPDRGYSPLHF. In DNA, the CDR3 is TGTGCCAGCTCACCCCCGGACAGGGGGTATTCACCCCTCCACTTT.

The chain is built from TRBV19 and TRBJ1-1; D remains unclear. This CDR3 region has 14 residues. Trimming removed 0 bases at V and 4 bases at J, with 9 bases between. CDR1 and CDR2 from the germline V gene are LNHDA and SQIVND (reference sequence). The CDR3 sequence: CASSIDRRTTEAFF. The CDR3 nucleotides are TGTGCCAGTAGTATAGACAGAAGAACCACTGAAGCTTTCTTT.

The chain carries TRBV7-9 and TRBJ1-4; possibly TRBD1 for D (5 bases). The germline gives CDR1 SEHNR, CDR2 FQNEAQ (reference sequence). The length of the CDR3 is 15 residues. The V end was cut by 5 bases, the J end by 3 bases, with 13 bases between. DNA of the CDR3: TGTGCCAGCAGCCCCCCCTCAGGGTCTAATGAAAAACTGTTTTTT. This encodes CASSPPSGSNEKLFF.

The chain has TRBV10-3 and TRBJ2-2, with TRBD1 matching over 7 bases. V lost 6 bases and J lost 3; bases outside the gene matches: 7. Germline V CDR1 and CDR2: ENHRY, SYGVKD. The CDR3 totals 15 residues. CDR3 sequence: CAISVTGADTGELFF. Here the CDR3 DNA reads TGTGCCATCAGCGTCACAGGGGCGGACACCGGGGAGCTGTTTTTT.